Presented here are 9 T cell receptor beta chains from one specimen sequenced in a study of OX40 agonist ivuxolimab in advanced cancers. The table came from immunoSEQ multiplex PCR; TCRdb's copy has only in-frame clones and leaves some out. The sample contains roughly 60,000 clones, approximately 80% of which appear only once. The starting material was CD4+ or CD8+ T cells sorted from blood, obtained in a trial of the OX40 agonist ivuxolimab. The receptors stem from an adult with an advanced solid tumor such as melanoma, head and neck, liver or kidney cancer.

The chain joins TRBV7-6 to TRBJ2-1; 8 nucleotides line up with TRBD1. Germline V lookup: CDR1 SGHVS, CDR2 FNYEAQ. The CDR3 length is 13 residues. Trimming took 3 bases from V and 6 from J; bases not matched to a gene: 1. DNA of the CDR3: TGTGCCAGCAGCTTTACAGGGGGCAATGAGCAGTTCTTC. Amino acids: CASSFTGGNEQFF.

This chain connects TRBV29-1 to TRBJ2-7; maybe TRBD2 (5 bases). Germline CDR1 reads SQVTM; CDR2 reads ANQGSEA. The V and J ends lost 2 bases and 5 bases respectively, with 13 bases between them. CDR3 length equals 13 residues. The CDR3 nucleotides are TGCAGCGTTGAAAGAGGGTTCGGGAACGAGCAGTACTTC. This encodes CSVERGFGNEQYF.

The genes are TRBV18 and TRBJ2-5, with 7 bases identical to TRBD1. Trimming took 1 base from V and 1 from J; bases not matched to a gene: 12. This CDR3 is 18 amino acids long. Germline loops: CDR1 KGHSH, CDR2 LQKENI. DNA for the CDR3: TGTGCCAGCTCACCACAGGGTTTCGGGACAGCGACCCAAGAGACCCAGTACTTC. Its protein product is CASSPQGFGTATQETQYF.

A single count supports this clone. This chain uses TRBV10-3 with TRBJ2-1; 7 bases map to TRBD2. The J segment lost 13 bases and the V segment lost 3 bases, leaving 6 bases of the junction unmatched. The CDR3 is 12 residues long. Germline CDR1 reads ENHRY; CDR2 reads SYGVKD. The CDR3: CAISDSTSSQFF. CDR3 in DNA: TGTGCCATCAGTGACTCGACTAGCTCTCAGTTCTTC.

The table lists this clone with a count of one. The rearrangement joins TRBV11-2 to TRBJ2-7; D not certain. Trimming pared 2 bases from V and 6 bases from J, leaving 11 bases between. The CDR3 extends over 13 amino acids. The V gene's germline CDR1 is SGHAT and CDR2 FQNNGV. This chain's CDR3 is CASSLNRVGEQYF. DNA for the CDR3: TGTGCCAGCAGCTTAAATCGGGTCGGCGAGCAGTACTTC. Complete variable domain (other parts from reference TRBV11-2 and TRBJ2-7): EAGVAQSPRYKIIEKRQSVAFWCNPISGHATLYWYQQILGQGPKLLIQFQNNGVVDDSQLPKDRFSAERLKGVDSTLKIQPAKLEDSAVYLCASSLNRVGEQYFGPGTRLTVT.

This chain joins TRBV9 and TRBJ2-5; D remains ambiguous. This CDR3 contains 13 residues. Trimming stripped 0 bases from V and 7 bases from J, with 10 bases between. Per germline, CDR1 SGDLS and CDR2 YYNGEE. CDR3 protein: CASSVDFKGTQYF. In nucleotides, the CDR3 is TGTGCCAGCAGCGTAGACTTTAAAGGGACCCAGTACTTC.

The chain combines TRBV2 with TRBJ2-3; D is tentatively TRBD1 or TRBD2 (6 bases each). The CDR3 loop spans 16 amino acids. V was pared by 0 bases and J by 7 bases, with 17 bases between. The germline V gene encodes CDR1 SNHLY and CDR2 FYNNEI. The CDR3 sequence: CASSEALGGSLHTQYF. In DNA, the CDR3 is TGTGCCAGCAGTGAAGCGCTAGGGGGGAGTTTACATACGCAGTATTTT.

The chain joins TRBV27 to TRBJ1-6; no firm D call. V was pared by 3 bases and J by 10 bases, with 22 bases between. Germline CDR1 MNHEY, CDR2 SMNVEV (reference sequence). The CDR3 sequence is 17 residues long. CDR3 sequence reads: CASSFRRQDIAYSPLHF. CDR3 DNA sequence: TGTGCCAGCAGTTTTCGACGACAAGACATAGCTTACTCACCCCTCCACTTT.

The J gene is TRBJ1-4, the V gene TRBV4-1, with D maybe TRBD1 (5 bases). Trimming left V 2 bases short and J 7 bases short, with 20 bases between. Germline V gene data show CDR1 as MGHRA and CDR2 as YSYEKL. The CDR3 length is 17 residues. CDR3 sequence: CASSQSFTREVGEKLFF. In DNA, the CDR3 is TGCGCCAGCAGCCAATCTTTTACCAGGGAGGTGGGTGAAAAACTGTTTTTT.